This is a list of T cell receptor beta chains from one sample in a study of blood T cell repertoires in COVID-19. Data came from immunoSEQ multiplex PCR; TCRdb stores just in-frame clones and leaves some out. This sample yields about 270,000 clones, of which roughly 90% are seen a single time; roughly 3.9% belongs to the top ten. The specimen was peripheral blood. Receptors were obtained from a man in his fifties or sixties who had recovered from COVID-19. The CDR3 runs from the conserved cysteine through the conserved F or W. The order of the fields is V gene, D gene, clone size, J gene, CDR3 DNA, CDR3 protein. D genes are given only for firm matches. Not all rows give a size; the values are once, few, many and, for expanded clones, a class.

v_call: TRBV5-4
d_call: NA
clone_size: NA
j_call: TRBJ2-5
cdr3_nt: TGTGCCAGCAGCTTGGTTACTCAGGGGGAGACCCAGTACTTC
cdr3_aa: CASSLVTQGETQYF

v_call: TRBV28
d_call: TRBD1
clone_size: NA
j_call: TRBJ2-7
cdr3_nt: TGTGCCAGCAGTGGGGACAGGGTCAAGCAGTACTTC
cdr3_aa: CASSGDRVKQYF

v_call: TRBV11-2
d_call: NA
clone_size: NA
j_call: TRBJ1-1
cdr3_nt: TGTGCCAGCAGCCCGTTGTGGAACACTGAAGCTTTCTTT
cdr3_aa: CASSPLWNTEAFF

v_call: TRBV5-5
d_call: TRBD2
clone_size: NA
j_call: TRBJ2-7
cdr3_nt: TGTGCCAGCAGCTTGGTAGCGGGGGCAGGCTACTACGAGCAGTACTTC
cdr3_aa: CASSLVAGAGYYEQYF

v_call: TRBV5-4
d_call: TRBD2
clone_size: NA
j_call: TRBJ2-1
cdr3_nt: TGTGCCAGCAGCTTAACTAGCGGGGTTTATGAGCAGTTCTTC
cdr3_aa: CASSLTSGVYEQFF

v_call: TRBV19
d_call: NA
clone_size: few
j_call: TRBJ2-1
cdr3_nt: TGTGCAAGTGGTACAGGGAACTGGGGGCAGTTCTTC
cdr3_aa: CASGTGNWGQFF

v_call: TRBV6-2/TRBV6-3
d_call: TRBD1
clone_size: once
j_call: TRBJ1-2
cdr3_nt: TGTGCCAGCAGCGATCCTTCCGGGACAGCCTCCTATGGCTACACCTTC
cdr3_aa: CASSDPSGTASYGYTF

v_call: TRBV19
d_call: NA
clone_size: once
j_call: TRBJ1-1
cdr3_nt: TGTGCCAGTACAGGAAGGTTGAACACTGAAGCTTTCTTT
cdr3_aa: CASTGRLNTEAFF

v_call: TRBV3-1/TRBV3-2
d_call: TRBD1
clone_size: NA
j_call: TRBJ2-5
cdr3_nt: TGTGCCAGCAGCCTCCCGACAGGGGTGGGAGAGACCCAGTACTTC
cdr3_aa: CASSLPTGVGETQYF

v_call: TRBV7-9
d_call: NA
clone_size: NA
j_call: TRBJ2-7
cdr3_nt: TGTGCCAGCAGCTCCGGGACATCCTACGAGCAGTACTTC
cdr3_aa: CASSSGTSYEQYF

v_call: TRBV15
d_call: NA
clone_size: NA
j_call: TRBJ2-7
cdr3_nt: TGTGCCACCAGCAGACCTTCGCGATACGAGCAGTACTTC
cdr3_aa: CATSRPSRYEQYF

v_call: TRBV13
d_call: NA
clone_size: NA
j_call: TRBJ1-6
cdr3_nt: TGTGCCAGCAGCTTAGTAAACCCAGGTGGAGGATCACCCCTCCACTTT
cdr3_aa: CASSLVNPGGGSPLHF

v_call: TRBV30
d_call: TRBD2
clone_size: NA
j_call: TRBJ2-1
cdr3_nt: TGTGCCTGGAGTACACCTAGCGGGGGGGTTAACAATGAGCAGTTCTTC
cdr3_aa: CAWSTPSGGVNNEQFF

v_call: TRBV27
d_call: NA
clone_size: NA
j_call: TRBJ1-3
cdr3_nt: TGTGCCAGCAAGAGCTCTGGAAACACCATATATTTT
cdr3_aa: CASKSSGNTIYF

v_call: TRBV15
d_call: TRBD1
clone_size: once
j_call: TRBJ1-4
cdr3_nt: TGTGCCACCAGCAGAGGGGACAGGGGGCGAGAAAAACTGTTTTTT
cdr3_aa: CATSRGDRGREKLFF

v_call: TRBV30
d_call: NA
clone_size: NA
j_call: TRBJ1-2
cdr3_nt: TGTGCCTGGAGCGCCCCTCTCCGACCAGGGATCGGCTACACCTTC
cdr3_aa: CAWSAPLRPGIGYTF

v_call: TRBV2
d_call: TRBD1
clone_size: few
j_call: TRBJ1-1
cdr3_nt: TGTGCCAGCAGGGAAACAGGGGACACTGAAGCTTTCTTT
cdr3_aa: CASRETGDTEAFF

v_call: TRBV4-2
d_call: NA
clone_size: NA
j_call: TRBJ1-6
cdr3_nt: TGTGCCAGCAGCCAAGATCGAGGGGGTAGCTCACCCCTCCACTTT
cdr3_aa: CASSQDRGGSSPLHF

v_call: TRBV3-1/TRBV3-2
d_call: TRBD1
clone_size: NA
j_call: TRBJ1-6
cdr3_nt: TGTGCCAGCAGCCAAGGCCCCCAAAGGACAGGGAACGTGAGCTCCTATAATTCACCCCTCCACTTT
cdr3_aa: CASSQGPQRTGNVSSYNSPLHF

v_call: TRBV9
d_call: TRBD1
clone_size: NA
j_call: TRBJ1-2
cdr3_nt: TGTGCCAGCAGCATGACAGGGGGCGCGAACTATGGCTACACCTTC
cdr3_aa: CASSMTGGANYGYTF

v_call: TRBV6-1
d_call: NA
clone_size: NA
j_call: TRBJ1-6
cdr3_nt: TGTGCCAGCAGTGAAGGCACTCTCCTCGGGGAATATAATTCACCCCTCCACTTT
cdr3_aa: CASSEGTLLGEYNSPLHF

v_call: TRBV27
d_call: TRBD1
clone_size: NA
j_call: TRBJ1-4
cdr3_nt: TGTGCCAGCAGGACCTACAGGGGCGGTGAAAAACTGTTTTTT
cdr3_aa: CASRTYRGGEKLFF

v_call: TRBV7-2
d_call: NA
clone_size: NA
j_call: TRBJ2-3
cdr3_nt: TGTGCCAGCAGCCACAGGATTCGCACAGATACGCAGTATTTT
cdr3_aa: CASSHRIRTDTQYF

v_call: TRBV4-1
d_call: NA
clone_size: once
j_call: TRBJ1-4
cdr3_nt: TGCGCCAGCAGCCAAGAATTCGCATCCTTGGGAGGCGAAAAACTGTTTTTT
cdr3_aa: CASSQEFASLGGEKLFF

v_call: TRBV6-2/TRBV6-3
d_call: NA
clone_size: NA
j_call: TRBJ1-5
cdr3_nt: TGTGCCAGCAGTTATGGGAGTCAGCCCCAGCATTTT
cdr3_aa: CASSYGSQPQHF

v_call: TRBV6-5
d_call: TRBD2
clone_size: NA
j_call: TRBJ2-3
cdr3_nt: TGTGCCAGCAGTCCCGGGGGGGCCAGCACAGATACGCAGTATTTT
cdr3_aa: CASSPGGASTDTQYF

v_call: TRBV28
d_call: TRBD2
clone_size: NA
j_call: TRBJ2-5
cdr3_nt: TGTGCCAGCAGTTTCTCAGCGGGACAAGAGACCCAGTACTTC
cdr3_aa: CASSFSAGQETQYF

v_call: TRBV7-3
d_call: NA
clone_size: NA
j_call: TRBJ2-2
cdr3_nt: TGTGCCAGCAGCCTCAACAGGGCTGCCGCCTCTAACACCGGGGAGCTGTTTTTT
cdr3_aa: CASSLNRAAASNTGELFF

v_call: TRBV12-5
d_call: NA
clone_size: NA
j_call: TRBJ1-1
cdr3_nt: TGTGCTAGTGGTTTAGCGTCCGCTAGGACTGAAGCTTTCTTT
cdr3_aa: CASGLASARTEAFF

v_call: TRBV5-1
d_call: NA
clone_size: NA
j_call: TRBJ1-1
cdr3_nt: TGCGCCAGCACCTCGGGTACTTCGGGCACTGAAGCTTTCTTT
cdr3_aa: CASTSGTSGTEAFF

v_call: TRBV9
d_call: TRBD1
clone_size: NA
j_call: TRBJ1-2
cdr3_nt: TGTGCCAGCAGCGTAGAGTCCGGGACAGGGGGCTATGGCTACACCTTC
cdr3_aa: CASSVESGTGGYGYTF

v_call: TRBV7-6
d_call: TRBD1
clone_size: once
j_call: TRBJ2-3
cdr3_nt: TGTGCCAGCAGCCAGGACAGGGGCAGCACAGATACGCAGTATTTT
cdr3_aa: CASSQDRGSTDTQYF

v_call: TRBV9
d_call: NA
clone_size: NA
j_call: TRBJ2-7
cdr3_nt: TGTGCCAGCAGCCCGATCGAGCAGGCCTACGAGCAGTACTTC
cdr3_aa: CASSPIEQAYEQYF

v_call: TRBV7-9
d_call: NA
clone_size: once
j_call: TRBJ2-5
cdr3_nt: TGTGCCAGCACCGAGGCGAGCGGAAAAGAGACCCAGTACTTC
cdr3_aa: CASTEASGKETQYF

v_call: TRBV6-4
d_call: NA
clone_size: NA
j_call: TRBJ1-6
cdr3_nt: TGTGCCAGCAGTGAGGCGGGGCTCGGGAATTCACCCCTCCACTTT
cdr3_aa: CASSEAGLGNSPLHF

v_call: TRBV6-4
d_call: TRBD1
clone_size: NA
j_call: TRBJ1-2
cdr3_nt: TGTGCCAGCAGGGAAGATCACAGGGGGGACGGCTACACCTTC
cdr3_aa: CASREDHRGDGYTF

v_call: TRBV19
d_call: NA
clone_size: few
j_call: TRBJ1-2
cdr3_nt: TGTGCCAGCCGATCCCCGGGAGCCGGAGGGCATGGCTACACCTTC
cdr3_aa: CASRSPGAGGHGYTF

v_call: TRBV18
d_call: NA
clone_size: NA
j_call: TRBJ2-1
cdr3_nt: TGTGCCAGCTCACGGCAGAACAATGAGCAGTTCTTC
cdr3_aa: CASSRQNNEQFF

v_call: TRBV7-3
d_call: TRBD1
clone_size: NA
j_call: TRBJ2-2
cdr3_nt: TGTGCCAGCAGCCCTCAGACAGGGCAGGTCACCGGGGAGCTGTTTTTT
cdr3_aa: CASSPQTGQVTGELFF

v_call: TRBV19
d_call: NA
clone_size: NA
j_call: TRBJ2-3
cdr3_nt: TGTGCCAGTAGTGCACGGGGACACCGTGACACAGATACGCAGTATTTT
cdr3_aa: CASSARGHRDTDTQYF

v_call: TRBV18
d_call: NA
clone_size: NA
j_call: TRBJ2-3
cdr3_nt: TGTGCCAGCTCACCCCTCCCCACGGGTAGTGGCGCAGATACGCAGTATTTT
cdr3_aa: CASSPLPTGSGADTQYF

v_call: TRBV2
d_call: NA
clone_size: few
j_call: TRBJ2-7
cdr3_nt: TGTGCCAGCAGTGATCACAGGGTCAACTACGAGCAGTACTTC
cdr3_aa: CASSDHRVNYEQYF

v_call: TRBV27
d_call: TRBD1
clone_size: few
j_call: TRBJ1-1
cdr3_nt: TGTGCCAGCAGGAAACAGACAGGGCTGAACACTGAAGCTTTCTTT
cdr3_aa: CASRKQTGLNTEAFF

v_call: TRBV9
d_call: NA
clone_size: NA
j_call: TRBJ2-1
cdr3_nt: TGTGCCAGCAGCCCGTGGGCGGGGGCTCACAATGAGCAGTTCTTC
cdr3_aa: CASSPWAGAHNEQFF

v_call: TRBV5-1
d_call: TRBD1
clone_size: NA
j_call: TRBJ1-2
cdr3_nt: TGCGCCAGCAGCTTGGACAGGGGCGCCGTCAATGGCTACACCTTC
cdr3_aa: CASSLDRGAVNGYTF

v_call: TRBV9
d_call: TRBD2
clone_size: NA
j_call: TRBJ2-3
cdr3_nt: TGTGCCAGCAGCATTCTACATGGGCCTAGCGGGGGGGTCATGGATACGCAGTATTTT
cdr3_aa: CASSILHGPSGGVMDTQYF

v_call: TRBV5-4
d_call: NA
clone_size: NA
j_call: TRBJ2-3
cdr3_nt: TGTGCCAGCAGCTTCGAGGGATTCACAGATACGCAGTATTTT
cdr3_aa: CASSFEGFTDTQYF

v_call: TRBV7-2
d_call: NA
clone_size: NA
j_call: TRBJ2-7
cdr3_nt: TGTGCCAGCAGCCCCCAGGGGTCTGCCTCCGGTTGGCAGTACTTC
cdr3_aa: CASSPQGSASGWQYF

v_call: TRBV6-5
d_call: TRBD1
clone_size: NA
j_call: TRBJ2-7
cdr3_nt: TGTGCCAGCCGAGCAGGGGGCTCCTACGAGCAGTACTTC
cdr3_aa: CASRAGGSYEQYF

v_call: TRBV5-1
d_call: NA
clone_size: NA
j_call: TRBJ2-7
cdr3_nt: TGCGCCAGCAGCTTGCTACAGGCCTCCTACGAGCAGTACTTC
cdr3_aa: CASSLLQASYEQYF

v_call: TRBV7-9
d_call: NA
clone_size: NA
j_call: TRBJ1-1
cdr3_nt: TGTGCCAGCAGCTTACGGACAACCGAGGTGGCTTTCTTT
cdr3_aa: CASSLRTTEVAFF

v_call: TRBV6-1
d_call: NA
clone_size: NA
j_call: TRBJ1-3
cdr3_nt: TGTGCCAGCACTGAACCCGGTTCTGGAAACACCATATATTTT
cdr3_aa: CASTEPGSGNTIYF

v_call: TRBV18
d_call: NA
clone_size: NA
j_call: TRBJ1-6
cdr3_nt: TGTGCCAGCTCACCACGGGCAGGTGTTGATTCACCCCTCCACTTT
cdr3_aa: CASSPRAGVDSPLHF